The next 23 T cell receptor beta chains were all read from a single sample in a study of cytomegalovirus exposure and HLA in healthy donors. Vbeta (60) and Jbeta (13) primers were used in the PCR. Some clones are missing from TCRdb's copy, which holds only in-frame ones; the method was immunoSEQ multiplex PCR. The data show 95,000 to 100,000 clones, roughly 70% seen once. The material sequenced was PBMCs. These receptors came from a middle-aged man in good health and CMV-seronegative.

The V and J genes are TRBV4-1 and TRBJ1-1, with 8 bases lining up with TRBD1. Germline CDR1 is MGHRA and CDR2 is YSYEKL. With 1 base clipped from V and 3 bases from J, the junction kept 19 bases outside the gene matches. CDR3 length: 20 residues. CDR3 DNA: TGCGCCAGCAGCCAAGGAGTCCTCTGGCAGGGGGCAGGAAAGTACACTGAAGCTTTCTTT. This sequence encodes CASSQGVLWQGAGKYTEAFF.

The chain joins TRBV2 to TRBJ2-5; 15 bases fit TRBD2. Germline lookup yields CDR1 SNHLY and CDR2 FYNNEI. The CDR3 has 15 amino acids. The V gene end was trimmed by 8 bases and the J gene end by 5 bases; junction bases not matched to a gene: 6. Here the CDR3 DNA reads TGTGCCAGCGTCGGGACTAGCGGGGGGTGGGAGACCCAGTACTTC. The encoded protein is CASVGTSGGWETQYF.

This clone was observed a handful of times. The V call is TRBV19, the J call TRBJ1-1, with 7 bases identical to TRBD1. The CDR3 has 16 amino acids. Unmatched junction bases numbered 12, after V lost 4 bases and J lost 4 bases. From germline, CDR1 is LNHDA and CDR2 SQIVND (reference sequence). CDR3 bases: TGTGCCAGTAGTAATACAGGGGTTGGACGTGGCACTGAAGCTTTCTTT. Protein product: CASSNTGVGRGTEAFF.

The sample holds a few counts of this clone. V is TRBV27 and J is TRBJ2-7; perhaps TRBD2 as D (5 bases). Germline V gene sequence: CDR1 MNHEY, CDR2 SMNVEV (reference sequence). The V end lost 10 bases, the J end lost 2 bases, and 18 bases lay between the germline ends. The CDR3 consists of 14 residues. The DNA for the CDR3 is TGTGCCAACCAGAGGGCAGTGGCCGCCTACGAGCAGTACTTC. It translates to CANQRAVAAYEQYF.

This clone turned up a few times. The rearrangement uses TRBV7-2 and TRBJ1-1, with D possibly TRBD1 on 5 matching bases. The CDR3 contains 11 residues. Germline lookup yields CDR1 SGHTA and CDR2 FQGNSA. The V gene lost 8 bases and the J gene lost 7 bases, with 11 bases spanning the gap. The DNA for the CDR3 is TGTGCCAGCCGCCGGACATATGAAGCTTTCTTT. The encoded protein is CASRRTYEAFF.

V and J are TRBV28 and TRBJ2-7; tentative D call: TRBD2 (6 bases). Per germline, CDR1 MDHEN and CDR2 SYDVKM. The CDR3 contains 12 residues. V lost 4 bases and J lost 10, with 14 bases in between. Written as DNA, the CDR3 is TGTGCCAGCAGTTCAGCGAGGGAGGCTCAGTACTTC. Protein product: CASSSAREAQYF.

This chain joins TRBV6-6 and TRBJ1-2; D ambiguous. Per the germline V gene, CDR1 is MNHNY and CDR2 is SVGAGI (reference sequence). This CDR3 comprises 11 residues. The V end lost 0 bases, the J end lost 8 bases, and 4 bases lay between the germline ends. The CDR3 is CASSYSLGYTF. Here the CDR3 DNA reads TGTGCCAGCAGTTACTCGTTAGGCTACACCTTC.

This clone was found once. The chain is built from TRBV7-9 and TRBJ1-2, with 8 bases aligning to TRBD1. Germline CDR1 SEHNR, CDR2 FQNEAQ (reference sequence). There are 15 residues in the CDR3. V was clipped by 5 bases and J by 2 bases; unmatched bases: 7. The CDR3 bases are TGTGCCAGCAGCGCCCGTGACAGGGGAAACTATGGCTACACCTTC. This gives the protein CASSARDRGNYGYTF.

J is TRBJ1-1 and V is TRBV29-1; no firm D call. The CDR3 has 14 amino acids. Per the germline V gene, CDR1 is SQVTM and CDR2 is ANQGSEA. The germline V and J ends were trimmed by 5 bases and 5 bases, with 18 bases remaining between them. CDR3 sequence reads: CSVRIAREVTEAFF. Here the CDR3 DNA reads TGCAGCGTTCGCATTGCGAGGGAGGTAACTGAAGCTTTCTTT.

The J gene is TRBJ1-1, the V gene TRBV7-2; no reliable D call. This CDR3 comprises 16 residues. V dropped 2 bases and J dropped 1 base, with 14 bases sitting between them. Germline values: CDR1 SGHTA, CDR2 FQGNSA. The CDR3 DNA follows: TGTGCCAGCAGCTTATTCCAAGGAGACCCGAACACTGAAGCTTTCTTT. It codes for CASSLFQGDPNTEAFF.

The chain employs TRBV4-2 and TRBJ2-5; 8 positions match TRBD2. This CDR3 is built from 18 residues. CDR1 is LGHNA and CDR2 is YNFKEQ in the germline V gene. V was pared by 3 bases and J by 4 bases, with 16 bases of the junction left unmatched. The CDR3: CASSHEGVGGAGGETQYF. The DNA for the CDR3 is TGTGCCAGCAGCCACGAGGGGGTAGGCGGGGCGGGAGGAGAGACCCAGTACTTC.

The chain recombines TRBV15 with TRBJ2-5; TRBD2 agrees at 14 bases. This CDR3 is 15 amino acids long. Germline V gene sequence: CDR1 LNHNV, CDR2 YYDKDF (reference sequence). Trimming removed 7 bases from V and 5 bases from J; junction bases left unmatched: 6. CDR3 bases: TGTGCCACCACCGAAGGGACTAGCGGGAGTGAGACCCAGTACTTC. The encoded protein is CATTEGTSGSETQYF.

This chain connects TRBV2 to TRBJ1-5; D is possibly TRBD1 (6 bases). V gave up 8 bases and J gave up 5 bases, with 10 bases separating them. The CDR3 has 12 residues. CDR1 is SNHLY, CDR2 FYNNEI, per germline. The CDR3 spells CASARTDQPQHF. The CDR3 bases are TGTGCCAGCGCTCGGACAGATCAGCCCCAGCATTTT.

The chain is built from TRBV27 and TRBJ1-1; 8 bases match TRBD1. The CDR3 extends over 14 amino acids. Germline CDR1 MNHEY, CDR2 SMNVEV (reference sequence). The trim removed 5 bases at V and 4 bases at J, leaving 6 bases unmatched. CDR3 DNA: TGTGCCAGCAGTCCGGACAGGGAGGGCACTGAAGCTTTCTTT. It translates to CASSPDREGTEAFF.

The chain uses TRBV28 and TRBJ2-1; 7 bases are shared with TRBD1. V lost 3 bases and J lost 7; bases outside the gene matches: 3. The CDR3 runs to 13 residues. The V gene's germline CDR1 is MDHEN and CDR2 SYDVKM. The CDR3 reads CASSFQGVNEQFF. CDR3 nucleotide sequence: TGTGCCAGCAGTTTTCAGGGGGTAAATGAGCAGTTCTTC. The complete variable domain, with remaining parts taken from reference TRBV28 and TRBJ2-1, reads DVKVTQSSRYLVKRTGEKVFLECVQDMDHENMFWYRQDPGLGLRLIYFSYDVKMKEKGDIPEGYSVSREKKERFSLILESASTNQTSMYLCASSFQGVNEQFFGPGTRLTVL.

V gene TRBV28 combines with J gene TRBJ1-2; D is unclear. CDR1 is MDHEN and CDR2 is SYDVKM in the germline V gene. This CDR3 region has 15 residues. Trimming removed 4 bases at V and 4 bases at J, with 16 bases between. This CDR3 reads CASSSSLGAGYGYTF. The CDR3 DNA sequence: TGTGCCAGCAGTTCTTCCCTCGGTGCAGGCTATGGCTACACCTTC.

This clone was observed a few times. This chain links TRBV9 with TRBJ1-1; no reliable D call. Trimming pared 4 bases from V and 5 bases from J, leaving 18 bases between. This CDR3 has 15 residues. The germline V gene encodes CDR1 SGDLS and CDR2 YYNGEE. CDR3: CASSLGEEGGTEAFF. The CDR3 DNA is TGTGCCAGCAGCCTCGGAGAAGAGGGTGGGACTGAAGCTTTCTTT.

This chain joins TRBV5-1 and TRBJ2-7; D is unclear. The CDR3 is made up of 12 amino acids. The germline V gene encodes CDR1 SGHRS and CDR2 YFSETQ. Trimming removed 4 bases at V and 2 bases at J, with 7 bases between. CDR3 nucleotides: TGCGCCAGCAGCGCAAAGCCCTACGAGCAGTACTTC. Protein: CASSAKPYEQYF.

This chain links TRBV7-6 with TRBJ2-2; tentative D call: TRBD2 (6 bases). V dropped 1 base and J dropped 6 bases, with 15 bases sitting between them. This CDR3 has 16 amino acids. CDR1 is SGHVS, CDR2 FNYEAQ, per germline. This CDR3 is CASSLGRRTGAGELFF. DNA for the CDR3: TGTGCCAGCAGCTTAGGTCGCCGGACGGGGGCCGGGGAGCTGTTTTTT.

This clone was seen only a few times. V and J are TRBV11-2 and TRBJ2-2; 11 bases are a match to TRBD2. Trimming removed 2 bases from V and 3 bases from J; junction bases left unmatched: 11. This CDR3 comprises 19 residues. Germline V gene lookup returns CDR1 SGHAT and CDR2 FQNNGV. CDR3 residues: CASSLMVSSGRRYTGELFF. As DNA, the CDR3 is TGTGCCAGCAGCTTAATGGTTTCTAGCGGGAGGAGGTACACCGGGGAGCTGTTTTTT. The variable domain in full, completed from reference TRBV11-2 and TRBJ2-2, reads EAGVAQSPRYKIIEKRQSVAFWCNPISGHATLYWYQQILGQGPKLLIQFQNNGVVDDSQLPKDRFSAERLKGVDSTLKIQPAKLEDSAVYLCASSLMVSSGRRYTGELFFGEGSRLTVL.

V is TRBV7-2 and J is TRBJ2-2, with TRBD1 matching over 9 bases. The V and J ends lost 5 bases and 4 bases, in that order; junction bases with no gene match: 11. This CDR3 is built from 17 residues. From germline, CDR1 is SGHTA and CDR2 FQGNSA. The chain's CDR3 is CASSKQTGGGGTGELFF. CDR3 in DNA: TGTGCCAGCAGCAAGCAAACAGGGGGCGGGGGCACCGGGGAGCTGTTTTTT.

V and J are TRBV7-6 and TRBJ1-5, with TRBD1 as a possible D gene (6 bases). Trimming took off 5 bases at V and 3 bases at J, with 20 bases between the two ends. Germline CDR1 is SGHVS and CDR2 is FNYEAQ. CDR3 size: 17 residues. The CDR3 DNA reads TGTGCCAGCAGCGTCCGGGGATCCCCAGGGGTCAATCAGCCCCAGCATTTT. It translates to CASSVRGSPGVNQPQHF.

V gene TRBV11-2 combines with J gene TRBJ2-1, with unresolved D. The germline V gene encodes CDR1 SGHAT and CDR2 FQNNGV. CDR3 length equals 11 residues. The V end lost 1 base, the J end lost 7 bases, and 2 bases lay between the germline ends. CDR3 region: CASSLANEQFF. The DNA for the CDR3 is TGTGCCAGCAGCTTAGCAAATGAGCAGTTCTTC.